There are a few counts of the clone carrying this TCR beta chain. Its antigen remains unidentified. The sample originates from a study of T-cell reconstitution after alpha-beta-depleted transplantation in children. Regarding the study as a whole: At day 60, the high TCRbeta diversity found in some patients originated from recipient T cells and thymic progenitors that had survived. In patients about two months after transplant, alpha-beta T cells reportedly arose from several hundred expanded graft clones. At the one-year point after transplant, T-cell counts and TCRbeta diversity were found to come mostly from T cells that had been newly produced.

CDR3 length: 14 residues. V lost 6 bases, J lost 8 bases, and 20 bases lay in between. CDR1 and CDR2 from the germline V gene are DFQATT and SNEGSKA (reference sequence). Preparation of the TCRbeta library involved a method that used unique molecular identifiers. Using its own MiXCR run on the PCR reads, TCRdb lists one record per CDR3 protein. This table has about 640,000 distinct CDR3 sequences, about an eighth appearing once. The clonotype comes from a male patient aged 5 to 17 who had a stem cell transplant for acute myeloid leukemia, so the T cells may come from the graft donor. The rearrangement uses TRBV20-1 and TRBJ2-1, with D possibly being TRBD1 or TRBD2 (5 bases each). Sequencing used PBMCs, mostly from graft donor cells, obtained 360 days after TCRalphabeta/CD19-depleted stem cell transplant. CDR3 DNA: TGCAGTGCGCTTTCTAGGGGAGAGACCGATGAGCAGTTCTTC. Translation gives CSALSRGETDEQFF.